This passage covers 30 T cell receptor beta chains from one sample sequenced in a study of cytomegalovirus exposure and HLA in healthy donors. Amplification used 60 Vbeta primers and 13 Jbeta primers. The method was immunoSEQ multiplex PCR; TCRdb's version includes in-frame clones alone and lacks a portion of them. The data contain under 200,000 clones, roughly 13% of them singletons. Sequencing used PBMCs. These receptors all come from a man aged 50-60 years in good health and CMV-seropositive.

The chain has TRBV19 and TRBJ2-5; a possible D gene is TRBD1 (5 bases). The V end was cut by 0 bases, the J end by 6 bases, with 11 bases between. CDR1 LNHDA and CDR2 SQIVND come from the germline V gene (reference sequence). The CDR3 consists of 14 residues. In DNA form, the CDR3 reads TGTGCCAGTAGTATAGATCGAAGGGGAAAGACCCAGTACTTC. Encoded protein: CASSIDRRGKTQYF.

This clone came up a few times. The CDR3 sequence is CARNALLDESTPYGYTF. In DNA form, the CDR3 reads TGTGCCAGGAATGCCCTTCTAGATGAGTCGACTCCCTATGGCTACACCTTC. The gene calls are TRBV19 and TRBJ1-2; D unclear. The CDR3 runs to 17 residues. V gave up 9 bases and J gave up 4 bases, with 27 bases separating them. In germline, CDR1 is LNHDA, CDR2 SQIVND (reference sequence).

The rearrangement links TRBV2 to TRBJ1-2, with TRBD1 matching 8 bases. The CDR3 has 13 residues. Unmatched junction bases numbered 2, after V lost 4 bases and J lost 4 bases. Germline CDR1 is SNHLY and CDR2 is FYNNEI. CDR3 DNA sequence: TGTGCCAGCAGTGGGACAGGGTCCTATGGCTACACCTTC. This gives the protein CASSGTGSYGYTF.

The chain carries TRBV28 and TRBJ1-4; D is uncertain. This CDR3 has 11 amino acids. Germline V gene data show CDR1 as MDHEN and CDR2 as SYDVKM. Deletions cut 3 bases from V and 8 bases from J, with 4 bases between. The CDR3 loop is CASSLREKLFF. In DNA, the CDR3 is TGTGCCAGCAGTTTGAGGGAAAAACTGTTTTTT.

This clone has just a few counts. V is TRBV5-4 and J is TRBJ2-1, with 10 bases lining up with TRBD2. The ends lost 7 bases at V and 5 bases at J; junction bases unmatched: 12. There are 16 residues in the CDR3. Germline loops: CDR1 SGHNT, CDR2 YYREEE (reference sequence). This CDR3 reads CASRRAGTSANNEQFF. CDR3 sequence (DNA): TGTGCCAGCCGTAGGGCCGGGACTAGCGCTAACAATGAGCAGTTCTTC.

The chain has TRBV9 and TRBJ2-7; 7 bases line up with TRBD2. CDR1 SGDLS and CDR2 YYNGEE come from the germline V gene. The CDR3 loop spans 14 amino acids. V lost 4 bases, J lost 1 base, and 5 bases stayed unmatched. Here the CDR3 DNA reads TGTGCCAGCAGCCCCCACGGGAGGTCCTACGAGCAGTACTTC. Its protein is CASSPHGRSYEQYF.

A remark on this clone: Additional DNA sequences in this sample encode the identical CDR3. The rearrangement joins TRBV18 to TRBJ2-5, with 9 bases identical to TRBD1. Unmatched junction bases numbered 4, after V lost 1 base and J lost 1 base. The CDR3 loop spans 16 amino acids. Germline CDR1 and CDR2: KGHSH and LQKENI. The CDR3 nucleotides read TGTGCCAGCTCACCACTTGGACAGGGGATCCAAGAGACCCAGTACTTC. Translating it yields CASSPLGQGIQETQYF.

This clone has only a few counts. The gene calls are TRBV5-1 and TRBJ2-3; 9 nucleotides line up with TRBD2. This CDR3 region has 16 residues. V was pared by 6 bases and J by 5 bases, with 13 bases of the junction left unmatched. The germline V gene encodes CDR1 SGHRS and CDR2 YFSETQ. The CDR3 coding sequence is TGCGCCAGCACCCGGAGGCTAGCGGGGAGTTTAGATACGCAGTATTTT. Translated: CASTRRLAGSLDTQYF.

This clone was counted only a few times. V and J are TRBV2 and TRBJ1-6; TRBD1 matches 12 bases. Germline values: CDR1 SNHLY, CDR2 FYNNEI. This CDR3 has 15 amino acids. The J segment lost 10 bases and the V segment lost 4 bases, leaving 5 bases of the junction unmatched. The CDR3 DNA sequence: TGTGCCAGCAGTGGGGGGGGACAGGGGGCATCACCCCTCCACTTT. It yields the protein CASSGGGQGASPLHF. Complete variable domain (other parts from reference TRBV2 and TRBJ1-6): EPEVTQTPSHQVTQMGQEVILRCVPISNHLYFYWYRQILGQKVEFLVSFYNNEISEKSEIFDDQFSVERPDGSNFTLKIRSTKLEDSAMYFCASSGGGQGASPLHFGNGTRLTVT.

This chain joins TRBV10-3 and TRBJ1-5; D ambiguous. The CDR3 consists of 16 residues. Trimming left V 2 bases short and J 1 base short, with 12 bases between. Per germline, CDR1 ENHRY and CDR2 SYGVKD. The CDR3 sequence: CAISEGSARSNQPQHF. CDR3 bases: TGTGCCATCAGTGAGGGGAGCGCTCGGAGCAATCAGCCCCAGCATTTT.

This sequence joins TRBV5-8 and TRBJ2-7; 10 bases align to TRBD2. With V trimmed by 2 bases and J by 2 bases, 4 bases remained unmatched. In germline, CDR1 is SGHTS, CDR2 YDEGEE. This CDR3 contains 15 residues. CDR3 sequence (DNA): TGTGCCAGCAGCTTAGGACTAGCGGCCACCTACGAGCAGTACTTC. It encodes CASSLGLAATYEQYF.

The CDR3 reads CASSSRPGGEQYF. The CDR3 coding sequence is TGTGCCAGCAGCTCCCGCCCTGGGGGGGAGCAGTACTTC. The rearrangement uses TRBV13 and TRBJ2-7; D is possibly TRBD2 (6 bases). Germline V CDR1 and CDR2: PRHDT, FYEKMQ (reference sequence). V lost 4 bases and J lost 7, with 14 bases in between. The CDR3 is 13 residues long.

This clone was counted between two and nine times. The V call is TRBV19, the J call TRBJ2-1; 7 nucleotides agree with TRBD2. The CDR3 has 16 residues. Germline V lookup: CDR1 LNHDA, CDR2 SQIVND (reference sequence). V gave up 3 bases and J gave up 7 bases; unmatched junction bases: 12. CDR3 in amino acids: CASSIGGSVGGNEQFF. The CDR3 region has the DNA TGTGCCAGTAGTATCGGAGGGTCCGTGGGAGGGAATGAGCAGTTCTTC.

The rearrangement uses TRBV5-6 and TRBJ2-4, with D perhaps TRBD1 (6 bases). Trimming took 1 base from V and 7 from J, leaving 12 bases between them. The length of the CDR3 is 14 residues. Germline V CDR1 and CDR2: SGHDT, YYEEEE. In nucleotides, the CDR3 is TGTGCCAGCAGCTTGTACAGGGTAGGGAACATTCAGTACTTC. Translation gives CASSLYRVGNIQYF.

In its sample, this clone was seen a few times. The rearrangement uses TRBV19 and TRBJ1-5; no reliable D call. V was pared by 3 bases and J by 3 bases, with 12 bases between. The germline V gene has CDR1 LNHDA and CDR2 SQIVND (reference sequence). This CDR3 spans 15 amino acids. In DNA, the CDR3 is TGTGCCAGTAGTATTTGGGAGCGGGACAATCAGCCCCAGCATTTT. This translates into CASSIWERDNQPQHF.

This clone has more than one count but fewer than ten. The rearrangement uses TRBV7-6 and TRBJ2-3, with 7 bases matching TRBD2. The CDR3 totals 17 residues. Trimming at V came to 6 bases and at J to 2 bases, leaving 14 bases not matched to a gene. Germline V lookup: CDR1 SGHVS, CDR2 FNYEAQ. CDR3 nucleotides: TGTGCCAGCAGGCCATTCCCCGGGCGGGGGAACACAGATACGCAGTATTTT. This translates into CASRPFPGRGNTDTQYF.

This clone was seen a handful of times. This chain uses TRBV29-1 with TRBJ2-1; 8 bases align to TRBD1. The CDR3 runs to 17 residues. Germline V gene sequence: CDR1 SQVTM, CDR2 ANQGSEA. CDR3 nucleotide sequence: TGCATTACCTCCGGGACAGGCTCTTCCCTCAGGTACAATGAGCAGTTCTTC. Residues: CITSGTGSSLRYNEQFF.

The CDR3 region has the DNA TGTGCCAGCAGCTTATCGGCAGGTCTCACAGATACGCAGTATTTT. Its protein is CASSLSAGLTDTQYF. The rearrangement uses TRBV7-9 and TRBJ2-3; D unresolved. Trimming removed 2 bases from V and 2 bases from J, with 11 bases in between. Germline V gives CDR1 SEHNR, CDR2 FQNEAQ (reference sequence). The CDR3 has 15 amino acids.

DNA for the CDR3: TGCGCCAGCAGCTTGGGAGGCGGGGGACAGGGCGCAGATACGCAGTATTTT. It translates to CASSLGGGGQGADTQYF. J is TRBJ2-3 and V is TRBV5-1; TRBD1 matches at 9 bases. Germline V lookup: CDR1 SGHRS, CDR2 YFSETQ. The ends lost 0 bases at V and 4 bases at J; junction bases unmatched: 9. CDR3 length equals 17 residues.

This clone was picked up a small number of times. The sample holds other DNA sequences that translate to the same CDR3. V is TRBV4-3 and J is TRBJ1-1; 9 bases map to TRBD1. The V gene's germline CDR1 is LGHNA and CDR2 YSLEER. The CDR3 extends over 16 amino acids. V gave up 1 base and J gave up 6 bases; unmatched junction bases: 9. CDR3 amino acids: CASSQGTGGSRAEAFF. For the CDR3, the DNA is TGCGCCAGCAGCCAAGGAACAGGGGGCAGTAGGGCTGAAGCTTTCTTT.

Only a few counts were recorded for this clone. The rearrangement joins TRBV27 to TRBJ1-4; 9 bases map to TRBD1. The CDR3 is made up of 14 amino acids. The V gene end was trimmed by 4 bases and the J gene end by 7 bases; junction bases not matched to a gene: 4. Germline V lookup: CDR1 MNHEY, CDR2 SMNVEV (reference sequence). Here the CDR3 DNA reads TGTGCCAGCAGTTGGGGACAGGGAAGTGAAAAACTGTTTTTT. It translates to CASSWGQGSEKLFF.

This clone has just a few counts. The chain joins TRBV5-4 to TRBJ1-6, with D unresolved. Germline lookup yields CDR1 SGHNT and CDR2 YYREEE (reference sequence). The CDR3 has 14 amino acids. V gave up 2 bases and J gave up 9 bases, with 12 bases separating them. CDR3 in DNA: TGTGCCAGCAGCTTAAGGGTTGAGGGTTCACCCCTCCACTTT. Encoded protein: CASSLRVEGSPLHF.

A word on this clone: A read error may account for a junction end that differs from germline. The gene calls are TRBV9 and TRBJ1-2, with a possible D match to TRBD1 (6 bases). The germline CDR1 and CDR2 sequences are SGDLS and YYNGEE. There are 13 residues in the CDR3. The CDR3 sequence: CASSPDRHYCYTF. The CDR3 nucleotides read TGTGCCAGCAGCCCCGACAGGCACTATTGCTACACCTTC. The entire variable domain, with the rest obtained from reference TRBV9 and TRBJ1-2, is as follows: DSGVTQTPKHLITATGQRVTLRCSPRSGDLSVYWYQQSLDQGLQFLIQYYNGEERAKGNILERFSAQQFPDLHSELNLSSLELGDSALYFCASSPDRHYCYTFGSGTRLTVV.

The rearrangement links TRBV25-1 to TRBJ1-1; TRBD1 agrees at 7 bases. Germline V lookup: CDR1 MGHDK, CDR2 SYGVNS. CDR3 length: 14 amino acids. The V gene end was trimmed by 0 bases and the J gene end by 7 bases; junction bases not matched to a gene: 5. The CDR3, as DNA: TGTGCCAGCAGTGAATATAGCGGGACAGATGAAGCTTTCTTT. This encodes CASSEYSGTDEAFF.

J is TRBJ1-5 and V is TRBV9; D perhaps matches TRBD1 (5 bases). This CDR3 region has 15 residues. CDR1 SGDLS and CDR2 YYNGEE come from the germline V gene. V lost 0 bases and J 7 bases, leaving 14 bases between the germline ends. CDR3 loop: CASSVGPGQGQPQHF. The CDR3 region has the DNA TGTGCCAGCAGCGTAGGTCCAGGGCAGGGACAGCCCCAGCATTTT.

This chain connects TRBV4-3 to TRBJ2-2; perhaps TRBD2 as D (7 bases). The CDR3 is 19 residues long. Trimming took off 1 base at V and 0 bases at J, with 18 bases between the two ends. Germline values: CDR1 LGHNA, CDR2 YSLEER. The CDR3 reads CASSQGFGGAGSNTGELFF. The CDR3 nucleotides are TGCGCCAGCAGCCAAGGGTTTGGGGGGGCGGGGTCGAACACCGGGGAGCTGTTTTTT.

The chain couples TRBV5-4 to TRBJ1-2, with D perhaps matching TRBD1 (6 bases). The V and J ends lost 0 bases and 4 bases respectively, with 16 bases between them. This CDR3 comprises 16 residues. CDR1 and CDR2 (germline): SGHNT, YYREEE (reference sequence). This CDR3 reads CASSLEAGAVSYGYTF. The CDR3 region has the DNA TGTGCCAGCAGCTTGGAGGCGGGGGCTGTCAGCTATGGCTACACCTTC.

The chain recombines TRBV7-3 with TRBJ2-3, with TRBD1 identical over 7 bases. The germline V gene encodes CDR1 SGHTA and CDR2 FQGTGA. The CDR3 spans 13 residues. Trimming cost V 3 bases and J 6 bases; bases outside gene matches: 3. The CDR3 bases are TGTGCCAGCAGCTTGCACAGGGGTGATACGCAGTATTTT. It yields the protein CASSLHRGDTQYF.

The chain employs TRBV19 and TRBJ1-1, with D tentatively TRBD1 (6 bases). The germline V and J ends were trimmed by 5 bases and 3 bases, with 7 bases remaining between them. The CDR3 has 12 residues. Germline CDR1 LNHDA, CDR2 SQIVND (reference sequence). CDR3 region: CASSDRYTEAFF. CDR3 DNA sequence: TGTGCCAGTAGTGACAGGTACACTGAAGCTTTCTTT.

The chain is built from TRBV7-6 and TRBJ1-4, with D unclear. The V end was cut by 1 base, the J end by 3 bases, with 9 bases between. The CDR3 contains 15 residues. Germline V gene data show CDR1 as SGHVS and CDR2 as FNYEAQ. The CDR3 sequence is CASSLDAESNEKLFF. DNA for the CDR3: TGTGCCAGCAGCTTAGACGCCGAGTCTAATGAAAAACTGTTTTTT. Drawing the rest from reference TRBV7-6 and TRBJ1-4, the complete variable domain is GAGVSQSPRYKVTKRGQDVALRCDPISGHVSLYWYRQALGQGPEFLTYFNYEAQQDKSGLPNDRFSAERPEGSISTLTIQRTEQRDSAMYRCASSLDAESNEKLFFGSGTQLSVL.